This T cell receptor beta chain was found in a study of shared clonotypes between healthy human individuals. On this clone itself: Its antigen remains unknown.

Broader study findings: In having few donors, the study represented limited genetic and exposure-history diversity. It was the non-shared clonotypes that had lower generation probabilities than clonotypes shared by all four donors. In general, naive subsets displayed greater estimated richness than memory subsets did.

CDR3 length: 12 residues. Germline-derived CDR1 and CDR2 are GTSNPN and SVGIG (reference sequence). The data were produced by immunoSEQ multiplex PCR, yet TCRdb's version contains in-frame clones alone and is incomplete. This table holds roughly 590,000 clones, over 95% found once. Terminally differentiated effector memory CD45RA+ cells were excluded from the naive CD8 cells, which were CD45RO-negative and positively selected for CCR7. V and J are TRBV30 and TRBJ2-5; D uncertain. The closer fit of TRBJ2-7 to the DNA end suggests the J call may be wrong. The sequence came from a woman in her twenties or thirties in good health. The sequenced sample consisted of naive CD8+ T cells sorted from blood. This CDR3 reads CAWGPGHYEQYF. Written as DNA, the CDR3 is TGTGCCTGGGGACCGGGCCACTACGAGCAGTACTTC.